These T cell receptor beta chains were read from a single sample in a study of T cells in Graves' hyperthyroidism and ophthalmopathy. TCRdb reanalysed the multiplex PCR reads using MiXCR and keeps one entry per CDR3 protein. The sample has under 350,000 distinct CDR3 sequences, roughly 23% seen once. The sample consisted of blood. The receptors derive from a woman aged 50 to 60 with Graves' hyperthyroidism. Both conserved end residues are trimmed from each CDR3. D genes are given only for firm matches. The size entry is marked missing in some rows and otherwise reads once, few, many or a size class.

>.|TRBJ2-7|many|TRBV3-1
ASSPNRGGEQY
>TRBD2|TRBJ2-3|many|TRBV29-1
SVGAGLVTDTQY
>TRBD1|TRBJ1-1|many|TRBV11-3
ASSFRTGRLTEAF
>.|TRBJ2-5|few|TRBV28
ASRRRETQY
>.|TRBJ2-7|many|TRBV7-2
ASSLSSQPPPYEQY
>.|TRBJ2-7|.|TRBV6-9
ASGYRGPVHEQY
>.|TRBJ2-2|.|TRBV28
ASSLLGATYTGELF
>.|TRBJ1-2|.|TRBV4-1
ASTNRDKGSNYGYT
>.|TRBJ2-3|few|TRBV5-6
ASSLANGGSQY
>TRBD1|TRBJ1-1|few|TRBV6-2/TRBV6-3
ASSYRRQGGTEAL
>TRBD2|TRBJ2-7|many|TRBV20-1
SAMGLAGVSYEQY
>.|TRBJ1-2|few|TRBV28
ASSLRPSYGYT
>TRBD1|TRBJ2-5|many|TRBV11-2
ASSLGQGLRLKTQY
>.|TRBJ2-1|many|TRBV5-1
ASSSFAGLSSSYNEQF
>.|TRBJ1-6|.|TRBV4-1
ASSQREISPLH
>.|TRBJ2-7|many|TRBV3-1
ASSHVRTSSYEQY
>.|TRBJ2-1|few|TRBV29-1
SVEGTGFYNEQF
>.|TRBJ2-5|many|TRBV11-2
ASSGLQRETQY
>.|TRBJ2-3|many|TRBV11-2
ASSLDPGLDTQY
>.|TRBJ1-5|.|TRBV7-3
ASSFVARTGSQPQH
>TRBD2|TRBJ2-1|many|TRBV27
ASSLRRGGSYNEQF
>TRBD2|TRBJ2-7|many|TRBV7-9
ASSAGLANNYEQY
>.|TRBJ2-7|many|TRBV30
AWSVARGGYEQY
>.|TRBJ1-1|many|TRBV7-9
ASSLNSVTAF
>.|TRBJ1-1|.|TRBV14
ASSSRAQGTTEAF
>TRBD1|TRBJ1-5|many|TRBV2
ASTGQGNQPQH
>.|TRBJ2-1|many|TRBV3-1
ASSQERVGLMAHEQF
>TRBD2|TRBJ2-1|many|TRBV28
AATNLGASGSNEQF
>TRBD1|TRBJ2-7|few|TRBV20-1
SARTTQTGFYEQY
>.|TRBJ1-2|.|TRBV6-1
ASSFGILYGYT
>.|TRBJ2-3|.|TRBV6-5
ASSYRETNAQY
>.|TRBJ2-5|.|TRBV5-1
ASSLVQGLETQY
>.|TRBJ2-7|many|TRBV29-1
SVDLGEQY
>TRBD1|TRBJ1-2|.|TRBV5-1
ASSLEGQPYGYT
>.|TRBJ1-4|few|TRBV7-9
ASSFMRGNEKLF
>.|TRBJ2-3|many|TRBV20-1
SARAPGHRAADTQY